Listed below are T cell receptor beta chains from one sample, sequenced in a study of identical twins. TCRdb itself ran the 5' RACE reads through MiXCR, one entry per CDR3 protein. Of hundreds of thousands of distinct CDR3 sequences listed, around 6.1% were seen once; the top ten hold approximately 1.6%. The sample consisted of naive T cells sorted from blood. Source of these receptors: a man between 18 and 35 years old in good health. Both conserved end residues are part of each CDR3. The order of the fields is V gene, clone size, J gene, D gene, CDR3 DNA, CDR3 protein. D genes are given only for firm matches. The listing skips clone size in some rows; elsewhere it reads once, few, many or a size class.

>TRBV5-5|NA|TRBJ2-2|NA
TGTGCCAGCAGCTTCGAATGGTCCGGGGAGCTGTTTTTT
CASSFEWSGELFF
>TRBV7-8|few|TRBJ2-1|NA
TGTGCCAGCAGCCCCCCCGAGGGTTGGAACAATGAGCAGTTCTTC
CASSPPEGWNNEQFF
>TRBV27|NA|TRBJ2-5|TRBD2
TGTGCCAGCAGCCATGAGTCTGGGGGACTAGCGGGAGGCGGAGAGTACTTC
CASSHESGGLAGGGEYF
>TRBV20-1|many|TRBJ2-7|TRBD2
TGCAGTGCTAGAGTTAGCGGGCTTAGCTCCTACGAGCAGTACTTC
CSARVSGLSSYEQYF
>TRBV11-2|few|TRBJ2-3|NA
TGTGCCAGCAGCTTAGCCCTGGAAGGGAAAGCGCAGTATTTT
CASSLALEGKAQYF
>TRBV12-3/TRBV12-4|many|TRBJ1-2|NA
TGTGCCAGCAGACCCACAGAGAGTGGCTACACCTTC
CASRPTESGYTF
>TRBV5-1|many|TRBJ2-7|NA
TGCGCCAGCGGACCACGGGAGAGTTACTACGAGCAGTACTTC
CASGPRESYYEQYF
>TRBV12-3/TRBV12-4|many|TRBJ2-7|NA
TGTGCCGGAAACGGGAGTGCCAACGAGCAGTACTTC
CAGNGSANEQYF
>TRBV7-8|NA|TRBJ2-1|NA
TGTGCCAGCAGCTTAGCGAGGGCTCAGATGGCCACCTACAATGAGCAGTTCTTC
CASSLARAQMATYNEQFF
>TRBV12-3/TRBV12-4|few|TRBJ1-3|NA
TGTGCCAGCAGTTTGCGTGGGATGATCTCTGGAAACACCATATATTTT
CASSLRGMISGNTIYF
>TRBV12-3/TRBV12-4|many|TRBJ1-5|NA
TGTGCCAGCAGCCTTCAGGGGAGTCAGCCCCAGCATTTT
CASSLQGSQPQHF
>TRBV7-9|few|TRBJ1-1|NA
TGTGCCAGTCTTAAGGAGGACACTGAAGCTTTCTTT
CASLKEDTEAFF
>TRBV20-1|many|TRBJ2-1|NA
TGCAGTGCTACCCAGGAATGGAACTTGCATGAGCAGTTCTTC
CSATQEWNLHEQFF
>TRBV5-5|NA|TRBJ2-3|NA
TGTGCCAGCAGCTTCCAGCGCACAGATACGCAGTATTTT
CASSFQRTDTQYF
>TRBV12-3/TRBV12-4|few|TRBJ2-5|NA
TGTGCCAGCAGTTGGGGGCAGCTAGAGACCCAGTACTTC
CASSWGQLETQYF
>TRBV6-5|many|TRBJ1-1|NA
TGTGCCAGCAGTTACTCGAAAAACACTGAAGCTTTCTTT
CASSYSKNTEAFF
>TRBV7-8|many|TRBJ2-1|TRBD1
TGTGCCAGCAGCTTCCGCTTAGACAGGGGGAACGTCAATGAGCAGTTCTTC
CASSFRLDRGNVNEQFF
>TRBV18|NA|TRBJ2-3|NA
TGTGCCAGCTCATCCGGCTGGGCCCTGAGCACAGATACGCAGTATTTT
CASSSGWALSTDTQYF
>TRBV7-9|many|TRBJ2-1|TRBD1
TGTGCCAGCAGCCCTCGGACAGGGCTGGGGGACAATGAGCAGTTCTTC
CASSPRTGLGDNEQFF
>TRBV19|NA|TRBJ2-1|TRBD2
TGTGCCAGTAGTATACCCGGACTAGTCAATGAGCAGTTCTTC
CASSIPGLVNEQFF
>TRBV5-6|many|TRBJ2-2|NA
TGTGCCAGCAGCCCGAGACTAGTACACGGGGAGCTGTTTTTT
CASSPRLVHGELFF
>TRBV5-1|many|TRBJ1-1|NA
TGCGCCAGCAGCTTGGACAGGAACACTGAAGCTTTCTTT
CASSLDRNTEAFF
>TRBV25-1|many|TRBJ2-1|TRBD2
TGTGCCAGCAGTGAGCCCCCTAGCGGGAGTTACAATGAGCAGTTCTTC
CASSEPPSGSYNEQFF
>TRBV5-1|few|TRBJ2-2|TRBD1
TGCGCCAGCAGCCTACAGGGGTTCTCCGGGGAGCTGTTTTTT
CASSLQGFSGELFF
>TRBV4-2|many|TRBJ2-4|NA
TGTGCCAGCAGCCGGGACTTACTCATCAAAAACATTCAGTACTTC
CASSRDLLIKNIQYF
>TRBV24-1|many|TRBJ2-5|NA
TGTGCCACCAGTGATTTCTTTGGAGGGGGCGACCAAGAGACCCAGTACTTC
CATSDFFGGGDQETQYF
>TRBV12-3/TRBV12-4|many|TRBJ2-3|NA
TGTGCCAGCAGGCCCGCGCTCTGGGATACGCAGTATTTT
CASRPALWDTQYF
>TRBV5-1|NA|TRBJ2-5|NA
TGCGCCAGCAGCTTTTGGGCAGGAGAGACCCAGTACTTC
CASSFWAGETQYF
>TRBV20-1|many|TRBJ2-1|TRBD2
TGCAGTGCTAGGCCTAGCGGGAGGTACAATGAGCAGTTCTTC
CSARPSGRYNEQFF
>TRBV20-1|many|TRBJ2-5|NA
TGCAGTGCTAGAGACAGGAGGGCCGGTGGAGAGACCCAGTACTTC
CSARDRRAGGETQYF
>TRBV12-3/TRBV12-4|many|TRBJ2-7|TRBD1
TGTGCCAGCAGGCGGACAGGGATTTACGAGCAGTACTTC
CASRRTGIYEQYF
>TRBV9|NA|TRBJ2-3|NA
TGTGCCAGCAGCGTAGATGGGGCGAAAATTCGGCAGTATTTT
CASSVDGAKIRQYF
>TRBV7-9|many|TRBJ2-5|NA
TGTGCCAGCAGCCCCCCTAACTTC
CASSPPNF
>TRBV9|many|TRBJ2-7|NA
TGTGCCAGCAGCGTACGGGCAGGTCTTGAGCAGTACTTC
CASSVRAGLEQYF
>TRBV24-1|many|TRBJ1-1|NA
TGTGCCACCAGTGAGGGGGTCAACACTGAAGCTTTCTTT
CATSEGVNTEAFF
>TRBV6-1|many|TRBJ2-7|TRBD2
TGTGCCAGCGGAGGTCGACCCGGGACTAGCGGGAGGGCCGTCTACGAGCAGTACTTC
CASGGRPGTSGRAVYEQYF
>TRBV27|many|TRBJ2-7|NA
TGTGCCAGCAGTTTCCTAACGTCCTACGAGCAGTACTTC
CASSFLTSYEQYF
>TRBV28|few|TRBJ1-1|TRBD1
TGTGCCAGCATGGGGACAGGGGGAAACACTGAAGCTTTCTTT
CASMGTGGNTEAFF